The clone carrying this TCR beta chain was observed a handful of times. What it recognizes is unknown. After 5'RACE with constant-segment primers, TCR alpha and TCR beta cDNA libraries carrying sample barcodes and UMIs were obtained. TCRdb re-derived calls from the 5' RACE reads in MiXCR, one entry per CDR3 protein. Among about 400,000 distinct CDR3 sequences listed, about an eighth were seen once. These data originate in a study of T-cell memory formation after mild COVID-19. This CDR3 has 14 residues. V shed 5 bases and J 6 bases; nucleotides not matched to a gene: 7. Germline V gene data show CDR1 as PRHDT and CDR2 as FYEKMQ (reference sequence). Study observations and caveats: Memory sampled before infection contained some responding clones, suggesting cross-reactive memory joined.

This chain uses TRBV13 with TRBJ2-1, with TRBD1 matching over 7 bases. Material for sequencing was PBMCs or a T cell subset sorted from them (not recorded which). The origin of this receptor is a man aged 18 to 29 who had mild COVID-19 (a few samples of this study predate the infection). Cell type and time point are not known. Here the CDR3 reads CASSPQTGINEQFF. Written as DNA, the CDR3 is TGTGCCAGCAGCCCGCAGACAGGGATCAATGAGCAGTTCTTC.